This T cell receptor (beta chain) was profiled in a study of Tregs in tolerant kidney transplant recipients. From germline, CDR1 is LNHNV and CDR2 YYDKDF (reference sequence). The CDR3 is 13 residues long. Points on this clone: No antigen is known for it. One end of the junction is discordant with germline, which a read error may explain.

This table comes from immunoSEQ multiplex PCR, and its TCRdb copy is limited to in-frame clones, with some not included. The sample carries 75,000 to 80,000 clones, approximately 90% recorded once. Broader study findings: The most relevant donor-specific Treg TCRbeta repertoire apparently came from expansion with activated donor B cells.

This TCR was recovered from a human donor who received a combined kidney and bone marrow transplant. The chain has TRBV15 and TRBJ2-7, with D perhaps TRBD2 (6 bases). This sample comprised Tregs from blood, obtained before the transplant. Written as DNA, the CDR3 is TGTGTCACCAGCAGGCCCCTGTCGGGGGATCTGTACTTC. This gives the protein CVTSRPLSGDLYF.